This T cell receptor beta chain was captured by sequencing in a study of blood T cell repertoires in COVID-19. At the level of the study: There were acute and convalescent COVID-19 samples, and they came from the United States, Italy and Spain. T cells, B-cell-depleted T cells, or PBMCs provided the cDNA or gDNA that served as material.

Under the authors' procedure: Amplification of reference gene primers was used by the study to estimate nucleated cell counts. Libraries were prepared by immunoSEQ multiplex PCR; TCRdb keeps only in-frame clonotypes and omits some of them. D and trimming come from the DNA, and the V and J calls and clone size come from that table. The sample yields some 95,000 clones, less than 90% seen once. The sequenced sample was peripheral blood. This clonotype originated in a man older than 75 with active or convalescent COVID-19.

As DNA, the CDR3 is TGTGCCAGCAGCTTAGGGTACAGGGGACTCACAGATACGCAGTATTTT. Its protein is CASSLGYRGLTDTQYF. The chain has TRBV11-3 and TRBJ2-3; weak D call: TRBD1 (7 bases). This CDR3 spans 16 amino acids. Trimming cost V 1 base and J 2 bases, with 13 bases left between them. Germline loops: CDR1 SGHNT, CDR2 YENEEA.